The rows below give T cell receptor beta chains drawn from one sample of a study of blood T cells in healthy people across ages. TCRdb re-derived calls from the 5' RACE reads in MiXCR, one entry per CDR3 protein. Of roughly 680,000 distinct CDR3 sequences detected, around a fifth appear once; the ten largest clones hold roughly 3.9%. The sequencing input was blood. These receptors all stem from an older man in good health. The CDR3 runs from the conserved cysteine through the conserved F or W. The D gene is left open where the match is weak. The size field is filled for only some rows; it gives once, few, many or a size class.

TRBJ1-4 | NA | TRBV12-3/TRBV12-4 | NA | CASSFPRATNEKLFF | TGTGCCAGCAGTTTCCCCAGGGCAACTAATGAAAAACTGTTTTTT
TRBJ2-7 | NA | TRBV20-1 | NA | CSARDQRNSYEQYF | TGCAGTGCTAGAGATCAACGGAACTCCTACGAGCAGTACTTC
TRBJ1-2 | NA | TRBV21-1 | few | CASSLRQGGNYGYTF | TGTGCCAGCAGCCTCCGACAGGGTGGTAACTATGGCTACACCTTC
TRBJ2-1 | NA | TRBV24-1 | NA | CATSDSVYLTNEQFF | TGTGCCACCAGTGATTCCGTCTATCTAACGAATGAGCAGTTCTTC
TRBJ1-2 | NA | TRBV24-1 | NA | CATSDSANYGYTF | TGTGCCACCAGTGATTCAGCTAACTATGGCTACACCTTC
TRBJ1-5 | NA | TRBV28 | NA | CASSSKGSPQHF | TGTGCCAGCAGTAGTAAAGGCAGCCCCCAGCATTTT
TRBJ2-5 | NA | TRBV11-2 | few | CASSFSKLRTQETQYF | TGTGCCAGCAGCTTCAGCAAATTACGGACACAAGAGACCCAGTACTTC
TRBJ2-2 | TRBD1 | TRBV7-9 | NA | CASGLGQGAATGELFF | TGTGCCAGCGGCTTAGGCCAGGGGGCAGCCACCGGGGAGCTGTTTTTT
TRBJ1-2 | NA | TRBV15 | NA | CATSRDLTNYGYTF | TGTGCCACCAGCAGAGATCTTACTAACTATGGCTACACCTTC
TRBJ1-5 | NA | TRBV5-5 | NA | CASSPGFSGNQPQHF | TGTGCCAGCAGCCCCGGTTTCTCGGGCAATCAGCCCCAGCATTTT